Listed here are 11 T cell receptor beta chains from one sample, sequenced in a study of blood T cell repertoires in COVID-19. Libraries were prepared by immunoSEQ multiplex PCR; TCRdb keeps only in-frame clonotypes and omits some of them. The table shows 650,000 to 800,000 clones, with 85% to 90% occurring only once. The sample comprised peripheral blood. The receptors stem from a woman in her late teens or twenties with acute or convalescent COVID-19.

The J gene is TRBJ1-2, the V gene TRBV18; D is perhaps TRBD1 (6 bases). The CDR3 runs 16 residues. Germline CDR1 reads KGHSH; CDR2 reads LQKENI. V shed 0 bases and J shed 5 bases, with 16 bases lying between them. The DNA of the CDR3 is TGTGCCAGCTCACCACCCAGGCTGCAGGGGAGTTATGGCTACACCTTC. It is translated as CASSPPRLQGSYGYTF.

DNA for the CDR3: TGTGCTAGTGGTGGACCGGGGACTGAAGCTTTCTTT. Encoded protein: CASGGPGTEAFF. V usage is TRBV12-5 and J usage is TRBJ1-1; D gene uncertain. Per the germline V gene, CDR1 is LGHNT and CDR2 is FRNRAP. Trimming removed 5 bases at V and 5 bases at J, with 9 bases between. CDR3 length: 12 amino acids.

This sequence joins TRBV3-1 (or the pseudogene TRBV3-2) and TRBJ2-1; TRBD2 aligns across 8 bases. CDR3 length: 15 amino acids. V was pared by 3 bases and J by 5 bases, with 6 bases of the junction left unmatched. Germline loops: CDR1 LGHDT, CDR2 YNNKEL (reference sequence). CDR3 region: CASSQWPGGHNEQFF. The CDR3 DNA reads as TGTGCCAGCAGCCAGTGGCCGGGAGGGCACAATGAGCAGTTCTTC.

The chain combines TRBV29-1 with TRBJ1-2, with 7 positions matching TRBD1. The J segment lost 9 bases and the V segment lost 3 bases, leaving 10 bases of the junction unmatched. The germline gives CDR1 SQVTM, CDR2 ANQGSEA. The CDR3 sequence is 13 residues long. In nucleotides, the CDR3 is TGCAGCGTTGAGTACGGGACAGTCGGAAGCTACACCTTC. This encodes CSVEYGTVGSYTF. The full variable domain, completed using reference TRBV29-1 and TRBJ1-2, is SAVISQKPSRDICQRGTSLTIQCQVDSQVTMMFWYRQQPGQSLTLIATANQGSEATYESGFVIDKFPISRPNLTFSTLTVSNMSPEDSSIYLCSVEYGTVGSYTFGSGTRLTVV.

The chain links TRBV19 to TRBJ1-2; 7 bases match TRBD1. Germline CDR1 LNHDA, CDR2 SQIVND (reference sequence). V lost 0 bases, J lost 5 bases, and 0 bases stayed unmatched. This CDR3 has 13 amino acids. Here the CDR3 DNA reads TGTGCCAGTAGTATAGAGACAGGGTATGGCTACACCTTC. Its protein is CASSIETGYGYTF.

The chain links TRBV6-5 to TRBJ1-1; D is perhaps TRBD1 (6 bases). CDR3 length: 13 amino acids. CDR1 and CDR2 from the germline V gene are MNHEY and SVGAGI. Trimming took 4 bases from V and 5 from J, leaving 11 bases between them. CDR3 DNA sequence: TGTGCCAGCAGTTGGCCAGGGGAGACTGAAGCTTTCTTT. This gives the protein CASSWPGETEAFF.

The chain is built from TRBV2 and TRBJ1-4; D perhaps matches TRBD1 (5 bases). V was shortened by 5 bases and J by 7 bases, with 20 bases between the two germline ends. CDR1 SNHLY and CDR2 FYNNEI come from the germline V gene. The CDR3 has 16 amino acids. DNA of the CDR3: TGTGCCAGCAGTCGGGAGGGAAGGGACCGAGGTGAAAAACTGTTTTTT. This gives the protein CASSREGRDRGEKLFF.

The rearrangement links TRBV7-9 to TRBJ2-3; D ambiguous. This CDR3 contains 11 residues. Germline V gene data show CDR1 as SEHNR and CDR2 as FQNEAQ (reference sequence). Trimming left V 8 bases short and J 4 bases short, with 7 bases between. CDR3 protein: CASGAADTQYF. CDR3 nucleotide sequence: TGTGCCAGCGGTGCGGCAGATACGCAGTATTTT.

Written as DNA, the CDR3 is TGTGCCAGCAGCGTAGCTCAGAACAGCTCGAACACTGAAGCTTTCTTT. Protein sequence: CASSVAQNSSNTEAFF. The chain joins TRBV9 to TRBJ1-1; D remains ambiguous. There are 16 residues in the CDR3. CDR1 is SGDLS and CDR2 is YYNGEE in the germline V gene. Trimming stripped 0 bases from V and 1 base from J, with 13 bases between.

The genes are TRBV24-1 and TRBJ2-3; 7 positions agree with TRBD2. CDR1 and CDR2 from the germline V gene are KGHDR and SFDVKD. The CDR3 consists of 17 residues. The V gene end was trimmed by 5 bases and the J gene end by 5 bases; junction bases not matched to a gene: 15. The chain's CDR3 is CATSVPGPSAGVDTQYF. As DNA, the CDR3 is TGTGCCACCAGTGTCCCGGGCCCGAGCGCGGGGGTAGATACGCAGTATTTT.

The genes are TRBV7-9 and TRBJ2-2; 8 positions agree with TRBD1. In germline, CDR1 is SEHNR, CDR2 FQNEAQ (reference sequence). This CDR3 has 14 amino acids. The ends lost 10 bases at V and 1 base at J; junction bases unmatched: 5. The CDR3 DNA reads TGTGCCACTCGACAGGGGTTGAACACCGGGGAGCTGTTTTTT. It codes for CATRQGLNTGELFF.